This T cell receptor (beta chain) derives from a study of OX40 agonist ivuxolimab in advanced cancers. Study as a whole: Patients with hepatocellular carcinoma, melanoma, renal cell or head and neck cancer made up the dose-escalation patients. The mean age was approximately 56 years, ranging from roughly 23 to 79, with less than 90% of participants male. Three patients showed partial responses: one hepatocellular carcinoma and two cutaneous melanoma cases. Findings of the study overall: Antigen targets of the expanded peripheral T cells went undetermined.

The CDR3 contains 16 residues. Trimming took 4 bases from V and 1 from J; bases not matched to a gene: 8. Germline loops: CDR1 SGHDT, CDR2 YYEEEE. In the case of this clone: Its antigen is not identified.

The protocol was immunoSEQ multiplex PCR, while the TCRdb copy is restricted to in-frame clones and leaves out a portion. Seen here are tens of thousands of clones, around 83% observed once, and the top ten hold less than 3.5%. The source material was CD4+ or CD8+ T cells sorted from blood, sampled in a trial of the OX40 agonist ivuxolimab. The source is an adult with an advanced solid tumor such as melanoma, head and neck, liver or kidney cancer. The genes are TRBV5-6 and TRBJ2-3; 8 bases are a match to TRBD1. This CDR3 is CASSLGTGGGTDTQYF. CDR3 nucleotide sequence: TGTGCCAGCAGCCTCGGGACAGGCGGGGGCACAGATACGCAGTATTTT.